The following is a T cell receptor beta chain sequence with its context. The sample is drawn from a study of cytomegalovirus exposure and HLA in healthy donors. With 60 Vbeta and 13 Jbeta primers, the PCR was carried out. Measured with immunoSEQ multiplex PCR; TCRdb has only the in-frame clones, and not every one. Of about 130,000 clones listed, roughly 70% were seen once; the top ten hold 6% to 8%. With V trimmed by 5 bases and J by 0 bases, 6 bases remained unmatched. The CDR3 has 16 residues. Germline assignment: CDR1 MDHEN and CDR2 SYDVKM. This TCR was sampled from a man aged 35 to 55 in good health and CMV-seropositive. The sequenced material came from PBMCs. The J gene is TRBJ2-2, the V gene TRBV28, with 7 bases fitting TRBD1. The CDR3 is CASSPRTGANTGELFF. The CDR3 DNA follows: TGTGCCAGCAGTCCCCGGACAGGAGCGAACACCGGGGAGCTGTTTTTT.